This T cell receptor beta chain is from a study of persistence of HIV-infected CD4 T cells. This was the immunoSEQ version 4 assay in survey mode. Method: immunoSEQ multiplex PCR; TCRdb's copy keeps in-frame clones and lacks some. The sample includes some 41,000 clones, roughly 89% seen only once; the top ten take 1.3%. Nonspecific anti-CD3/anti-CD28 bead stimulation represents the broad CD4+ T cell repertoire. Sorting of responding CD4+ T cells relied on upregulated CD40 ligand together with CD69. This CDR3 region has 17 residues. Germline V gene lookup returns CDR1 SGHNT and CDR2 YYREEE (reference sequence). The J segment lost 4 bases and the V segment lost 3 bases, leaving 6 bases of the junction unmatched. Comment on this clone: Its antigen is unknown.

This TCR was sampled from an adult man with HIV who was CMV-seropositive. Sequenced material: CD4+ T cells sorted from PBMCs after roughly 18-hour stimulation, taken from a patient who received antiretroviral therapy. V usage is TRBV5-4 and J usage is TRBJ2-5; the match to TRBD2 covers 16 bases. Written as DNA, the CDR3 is TGTGCCAGCAGCTACGGGACTAGCGGGAGGGGGGTAGAGACCCAGTACTTC. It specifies CASSYGTSGRGVETQYF.